The rows below give T cell receptor beta chains drawn from one sample of a study of cytomegalovirus exposure and HLA in healthy donors. Only in-frame clones appear in the TCRdb table, and some are missing; sequencing was by immunoSEQ multiplex PCR. The data show about 190,000 clones, with more than 80% seen just once and over 2% held by the top ten. Source material: PBMCs. The source of these receptors is a woman aged 45-65 years in good health and CMV-seropositive. CDR3s include the opening cysteine and the closing phenylalanine or tryptophan. A D gene is named only where the DNA matches it firmly. Where a row states a size, it is once, few, many or the class of an expanded clone; other rows omit it.

size | D | J | V | CDR3 | DNA
- | - | TRBJ2-3 | TRBV2 | CASSSQGGGTDTQYF | TGTGCCAGCAGCTCACAGGGTGGAGGCACAGATACGCAGTATTTT
- | - | TRBJ2-1 | TRBV6-4 | CASSDSLTSSYNEQFF | TGTGCCAGCAGTGACTCCTTAACTAGCTCCTACAATGAGCAGTTCTTC
few | - | TRBJ1-5 | TRBV6-6 | CASSLIGDSNQPQHF | TGTGCCAGCAGTTTGATAGGGGATAGCAATCAGCCCCAGCATTTT
few | TRBD1 | TRBJ2-7 | TRBV6-6 | CASSWDSYEQYF | TGTGCCAGCAGCTGGGACAGCTACGAGCAGTACTTC
- | - | TRBJ2-7 | TRBV6-5 | CASSYGAGTNPYEQYF | TGTGCCAGCAGTTACGGAGCCGGGACAAATCCCTACGAGCAGTACTTC
- | - | TRBJ2-1 | TRBV19 | CASSITGSSYNEQFF | TGTGCCAGTAGTATCACAGGTAGCTCCTACAATGAGCAGTTCTTC
- | - | TRBJ2-4 | TRBV6-1 | CASMQTRNIQYF | TGTGCCAGCATGCAGACACGGAACATTCAGTACTTC
- | TRBD1 | TRBJ2-5 | TRBV4-3 | CASSLGTGGKETQYF | TGCGCCAGCAGCCTCGGGACAGGGGGGAAAGAGACCCAGTACTTC
- | - | TRBJ2-7 | TRBV6-6 | CASSATGEQYF | TGTGCCAGCAGTGCGACTGGTGAGCAGTACTTC
- | - | TRBJ2-7 | TRBV4-1 | CASSQEGAQAPYEQYF | TGCGCCAGCAGCCAAGAGGGGGCACAGGCCCCCTACGAGCAGTACTTC
- | TRBD1 | TRBJ2-7 | TRBV6-5 | CASSYGQGAREQYF | TGTGCCAGCAGTTACGGACAGGGGGCGAGGGAGCAGTACTTC
- | - | TRBJ2-6 | TRBV28 | CASSYNSGANVLTF | TGTGCCAGCAGTTACAATTCTGGGGCCAACGTCCTGACTTTC
- | TRBD2 | TRBJ2-2 | TRBV18 | CASSTLAGGIANTGELFF | TGTGCCAGCTCAACCCTAGCGGGGGGGATCGCGAACACCGGGGAGCTGTTTTTT
once | TRBD2 | TRBJ2-5 | TRBV7-9 | CASSRGQAGGPETQYF | TGTGCCAGCAGCCGCGGGCAAGCGGGGGGGCCAGAGACCCAGTACTTC
- | - | TRBJ2-5 | TRBV4-2 | CASSQERWAGQETQYF | TGTGCCAGCAGCCAAGAACGCTGGGCGGGGCAAGAGACCCAGTACTTC
- | TRBD2 | TRBJ2-1 | TRBV11-3 | CASSSGTSHYNEQFF | TGTGCCAGCAGCTCGGGGACTAGTCACTACAATGAGCAGTTCTTC
- | TRBD2 | TRBJ2-3 | TRBV10-1 | CASSDPYERGGPDTQYF | TGCGCCAGCAGTGACCCTTACGAGCGGGGGGGCCCCGATACGCAGTATTTT
once | TRBD1 | TRBJ2-1 | TRBV18 | CASSQTGGGYNEQFF | TGTGCCAGCTCACAGACAGGGGGCGGTTACAATGAGCAGTTCTTC
- | - | TRBJ2-7 | TRBV1 | CTSSHKISSVAPYEQYF | TGCACCAGCAGCCATAAAATTTCTAGCGTGGCCCCCTACGAGCAGTACTTC
- | TRBD1 | TRBJ2-2 | TRBV7-9 | CASSGGMTGANTGELFF | TGTGCCAGCAGCGGGGGGATGACAGGGGCGAACACCGGGGAGCTGTTTTTT
- | TRBD2 | TRBJ2-2 | TRBV4-1 | CASSQARLAGTNTGELFF | TGCGCCAGCAGCCAAGCCCGACTAGCGGGGACCAACACCGGGGAGCTGTTTTTT
- | TRBD1 | TRBJ2-7 | TRBV7-2 | CASSLDPGQGNEQYF | TGTGCCAGCAGCCTCGACCCGGGACAGGGTAACGAGCAGTACTTC
- | - | TRBJ1-5 | TRBV4-2 | CASSRDTDQPQHF | TGTGCCAGCAGCCGGGACACAGATCAGCCCCAGCATTTT
few | - | TRBJ1-2 | TRBV9 | CASSGTTGSYGYTF | TGTGCCAGCAGCGGTACGACAGGCTCTTATGGCTACACCTTC
- | TRBD2 | TRBJ2-2 | TRBV5-4 | CASSPGLVAGGTGELFF | TGTGCCAGCAGCCCTGGCTTGGTAGCGGGGGGGACCGGGGAGCTGTTTTTT
- | - | TRBJ2-7 | TRBV6-1 | CASSLGGGAYEQYF | TGTGCCAGCAGCCTGGGTGGAGGAGCCTACGAGCAGTACTTC
- | TRBD1 | TRBJ1-1 | TRBV11-2 | CASSSIWTGGMNTEAFF | TGTGCCAGCAGCTCCATCTGGACAGGGGGAATGAACACTGAAGCTTTCTTT
- | - | TRBJ1-6 | TRBV11-2 | CASNRFRDSPLHF | TGTGCCAGCAACAGGTTTCGGGATTCACCCCTCCACTTT
- | TRBD2 | TRBJ2-3 | TRBV7-6 | CASSLASSGGADTQYF | TGTGCCAGCAGCTTAGCGTCTAGCGGGGGGGCAGATACGCAGTATTTT
- | - | TRBJ2-7 | TRBV6-1 | CASTNRAYEQYF | TGTGCCAGCACCAACAGAGCCTACGAGCAGTACTTC
- | - | TRBJ1-3 | TRBV6-5 | CASRVTVSGNTIYF | TGTGCCAGCAGGGTGACAGTCTCTGGAAACACCATATATTTT
once | TRBD1 | TRBJ2-7 | TRBV4-1 | CASSPRGRDRSSYEQYF | TGCGCCAGCAGCCCCCGAGGGCGGGACAGGAGCTCCTACGAGCAGTACTTC
few | - | TRBJ1-5 | TRBV18 | CASSPMGTTNQPQHF | TGTGCCAGCTCTCCTATGGGCACAACTAATCAGCCCCAGCATTTT
- | - | TRBJ2-5 | TRBV5-5 | CASSLKPRWGEETQYF | TGTGCCAGCAGCCTCAAACCTAGGTGGGGGGAAGAGACCCAGTACTTC
- | - | TRBJ2-2 | TRBV10-3 | CAISDPPGHSPRPNTGELFF | TGTGCCATCAGTGACCCCCCGGGACACTCTCCCCGCCCGAACACCGGGGAGCTGTTTTTT
- | TRBD2 | TRBJ2-3 | TRBV28 | CASSSEPGTSVTDTQYF | TGTGCCAGCAGCTCAGAGCCCGGGACTAGCGTCACAGATACGCAGTATTTT
- | - | TRBJ2-1 | TRBV30 | CAWSPSGNEQFF | TGTGCCTGGAGCCCCAGTGGTAATGAGCAGTTCTTC
- | - | TRBJ1-5 | TRBV5-1 | CASSWAGTRDQPQHF | TGCGCCAGCAGCTGGGCCGGGACACGAGATCAGCCCCAGCATTTT
- | - | TRBJ2-6 | TRBV7-2 | CASSQGGPGANVLTF | TGTGCCAGCAGCCAAGGGGGACCCGGGGCCAACGTCCTGACTTTC
- | - | TRBJ2-7 | TRBV6-1 | CASSEGDGSLYEQYF | TGTGCCAGCAGTGAAGGTGACGGGTCCCTCTACGAGCAGTACTTC
- | - | TRBJ2-5 | TRBV10-3 | CAISDRGETQYF | TGTGCCATCAGTGATAGGGGAGAGACCCAGTACTTC
once | - | TRBJ2-1 | TRBV5-1 | CASSLRRGTDEQFF | TGCGCCAGCAGCTTGCGTCGGGGGACCGATGAGCAGTTCTTC